This T cell receptor (beta chain) came from a study of blood T cell repertoires in COVID-19. For the study at large: COVID-19 samples, acute and convalescent, were from the United States, Italy and Spain.

Participants had their cohort set by participant-reported clinical history. This CDR3 has 14 residues. V lost 3 bases, J lost 2 bases, and 2 bases stayed unmatched. Per the germline V gene, CDR1 is SGHAT and CDR2 is FQNNGV. Here immunoSEQ multiplex PCR was the method, and the copy in TCRdb shows in-frame clones only, minus some. The sample has approximately 180,000 clones; approximately 82% are singletons. This clonotype was sampled from a woman aged 60-75 years with acute COVID-19. The specimen sequenced was PBMCs or T cells enriched from blood (not recorded which). J is TRBJ2-3 and V is TRBV11-2; 7 bases map to TRBD1. Here the CDR3 DNA reads TGTGCCAGCAGCTTCACAGGGGCCACAGATACGCAGTATTTT. The encoded protein is CASSFTGATDTQYF.